This entry describes one TCR beta chain. No antigen is known for it. PCR was performed using 60 Vbeta and 13 Jbeta primers. The repertoire was sequenced with immunoSEQ multiplex PCR; TCRdb's copy has only in-frame clones and lacks some. The table shows about 160,000 clones, with about 65% occurring only once. Germline V gives CDR1 SGHRS, CDR2 YFSETQ. V trimming: 0 bases; J trimming: 6 bases; junction bases outside the gene matches: 6. This CDR3 region has 15 residues. The data stem from a study of cytomegalovirus exposure and HLA in healthy donors. Regarding the study as a whole: Common viral pathogens were later found to be apparently linked to several of the most significant clusters. Productive rates of about 87% or about 30% were seen for most TCR beta V segments in an earlier analysis. Cytomegalovirus status was reportedly diagnosed by the classifier with high sensitivity and specificity.

The rearrangement links TRBV5-1 to TRBJ2-7; 10 positions match TRBD1. The source material was PBMCs. The receptor was isolated from a man between 40 and 49 years old in good health and CMV-seropositive. CDR3 amino acids: CASSLVGTGASEQYF. The CDR3, as DNA: TGCGCCAGCAGCTTGGTTGGGACAGGGGCCTCCGAGCAGTACTTC.